The present TCR beta chain was sequenced within a study of cytomegalovirus exposure and HLA in healthy donors. Overall study results and limits: Under in vitro conditions, three CMV-associated chains were confirmed as specific for CMV antigens.

Trimming shortened V by 5 bases and J by 6 bases, and 11 bases separated the two germline ends. Germline assignment: CDR1 SNHLY and CDR2 FYNNEI. The CDR3 runs to 12 residues. Both 60 Vbeta primers and 13 Jbeta primers went into the PCR. TCRdb's copy holds only in-frame clones and misses some; the assay was immunoSEQ multiplex PCR. Here the sample spans about 120,000 clones, roughly 70% being singletons. To note about this clone: No antigen is known for it.

The sequence was obtained from a woman aged 40 to 55 in good health and CMV-seronegative. The sequenced sample consisted of PBMCs. J is TRBJ2-7 and V is TRBV2; perhaps TRBD2 as D (5 bases). The chain's CDR3 is CASSPVAGEQYF. The CDR3 DNA is TGTGCCAGCAGTCCGGTGGCGGGCGAGCAGTACTTC.